Listed below are T cell receptor beta chains from one sample, sequenced in a study of PD-1 blockade in mismatch repair-deficient tumors. Produced via immunoSEQ multiplex PCR; TCRdb's table is partial and in-frame only. The sample lists around 40,000 clones, 80% to 85% occurring once. The input for sequencing was PBMCs, taken around 38 weeks after starting pembrolizumab. These receptors were collected from an adult with mismatch repair-deficient cancer. Each CDR3 is given with its conserved first and last residue. The D gene is left open where the match is weak. Size tells how often a clone was seen (once, few, many) or the class of an expanded clone, and some rows leave it out.

CDR3aa: CASSDRVERVSNQPQHF; CDR3nt: TGTGCCAGTAGTGACAGGGTGGAGCGGGTCAGCAATCAGCCCCAGCATTTT; abundance: .; j_gene: TRBJ1-5; v_gene: TRBV19; d_gene: TRBD1
CDR3aa: CASSTTPLAGGPGELFF; CDR3nt: TGTGCCAGCAGTACAACGCCCCTAGCGGGAGGGCCCGGGGAGCTGTTTTTT; abundance: .; j_gene: TRBJ2-2; v_gene: TRBV7-2; d_gene: TRBD2
CDR3aa: CAWSVLRQGAKYEQYF; CDR3nt: TGTGCCTGGAGTGTACTGAGGCAGGGGGCGAAGTACGAGCAGTACTTC; abundance: few; j_gene: TRBJ2-7; v_gene: TRBV30; d_gene: TRBD1
CDR3aa: CASSLDPRAYNEQFF; CDR3nt: TGCGCCAGCAGCTTGGATCCGCGGGCCTACAATGAGCAGTTCTTC; abundance: .; j_gene: TRBJ2-1; v_gene: TRBV5-1; d_gene: .
CDR3aa: CASSLVPLNEQFF; CDR3nt: TGCGCCAGCAGCTTGGTTCCTCTAAATGAGCAGTTCTTC; abundance: .; j_gene: TRBJ2-1; v_gene: TRBV5-1; d_gene: .
CDR3aa: CASSQDNGAGASADTQYF; CDR3nt: TGTGCCAGCAGCCAAGATAACGGTGCGGGAGCTAGCGCAGATACGCAGTATTTT; abundance: .; j_gene: TRBJ2-3; v_gene: TRBV4-2; d_gene: TRBD2
CDR3aa: CATRTSANEQFF; CDR3nt: TGCGCCACCCGGACTAGCGCCAATGAGCAGTTCTTC; abundance: .; j_gene: TRBJ2-1; v_gene: TRBV4-1; d_gene: TRBD2
CDR3aa: CAISEWGPTNEKLFF; CDR3nt: TGTGCCATCAGTGAGTGGGGGCCAACTAATGAAAAACTGTTTTTT; abundance: .; j_gene: TRBJ1-4; v_gene: TRBV10-3; d_gene: .
CDR3aa: CASKGPQRANEKLFF; CDR3nt: TGTGCCAGCAAGGGACCGCAGCGGGCTAATGAAAAACTGTTTTTT; abundance: .; j_gene: TRBJ1-4; v_gene: TRBV2; d_gene: .
CDR3aa: CASSSGLAGAADTQYF; CDR3nt: TGTGCCAGCAGTTCCGGACTAGCGGGAGCGGCAGATACGCAGTATTTT; abundance: .; j_gene: TRBJ2-3; v_gene: TRBV6-6; d_gene: TRBD2
CDR3aa: CASSPGTSGSNEQFF; CDR3nt: TGTGCCAGCAGCCCCGGGACTAGCGGGAGCAATGAGCAGTTCTTC; abundance: .; j_gene: TRBJ2-1; v_gene: TRBV9; d_gene: TRBD2
CDR3aa: CASSSNAGTALHF; CDR3nt: TGTGCCAGCAGCTCTAACGCGGGAACTGCCCTCCACTTT; abundance: few; j_gene: TRBJ1-6; v_gene: TRBV7-3; d_gene: .
CDR3aa: CASSVAGQSINEQFF; CDR3nt: TGTGCCAGCAGCGTAGCGGGACAATCCATCAATGAGCAGTTCTTC; abundance: .; j_gene: TRBJ2-1; v_gene: TRBV9; d_gene: .
CDR3aa: CASSLSVQTSGRARDNEQFF; CDR3nt: TGTGCCAGCAGTCTCTCGGTGCAAACTAGCGGGAGGGCGAGGGACAATGAGCAGTTCTTC; abundance: once; j_gene: TRBJ2-1; v_gene: TRBV28; d_gene: TRBD2
CDR3aa: CASRPGHTGELFF; CDR3nt: TGTGCCAGCAGGCCAGGGCACACCGGGGAGCTGTTTTTT; abundance: once; j_gene: TRBJ2-2; v_gene: TRBV7-2; d_gene: .
CDR3aa: CASSVEGRPSSYNEQFF; CDR3nt: TGTGCCAGCAGCGTAGAGGGGCGTCCGAGCTCCTACAATGAGCAGTTCTTC; abundance: .; j_gene: TRBJ2-1; v_gene: TRBV9; d_gene: .
CDR3aa: CASSLDGNPYNEQFF; CDR3nt: TGTGCCAGCAGCTTGGACGGGAATCCCTACAATGAGCAGTTCTTC; abundance: .; j_gene: TRBJ2-1; v_gene: TRBV5-4; d_gene: .
CDR3aa: CASSEWTGGNTEAFF; CDR3nt: TGTGCCAGCAGTGAATGGACAGGGGGCAACACTGAAGCTTTCTTT; abundance: .; j_gene: TRBJ1-1; v_gene: TRBV6-1; d_gene: TRBD1
CDR3aa: CASSEATGSVHEQYF; CDR3nt: TGTGCCAGCAGTGAAGCGACAGGGTCAGTCCACGAGCAGTACTTC; abundance: .; j_gene: TRBJ2-7; v_gene: TRBV2; d_gene: TRBD1
CDR3aa: CASSLTQGLDTQYF; CDR3nt: TGTGCCAGCAGCTTAACGCAGGGGTTAGATACGCAGTATTTT; abundance: .; j_gene: TRBJ2-3; v_gene: TRBV7-8; d_gene: .
CDR3aa: CASRPGQSTDTQYF; CDR3nt: TGTGCCAGCAGACCGGGACAGAGCACAGATACGCAGTATTTT; abundance: .; j_gene: TRBJ2-3; v_gene: TRBV28; d_gene: TRBD1
CDR3aa: CASSEARETQYF; CDR3nt: TGTGCCAGCAGTGAAGCGCGGGAGACCCAGTACTTC; abundance: .; j_gene: TRBJ2-5; v_gene: TRBV2; d_gene: .
CDR3aa: CASSQGDRTSTDTQYF; CDR3nt: TGCGCCAGCAGCCAGGGGGACAGAACTAGCACAGATACGCAGTATTTT; abundance: .; j_gene: TRBJ2-3; v_gene: TRBV4-1; d_gene: TRBD1
CDR3aa: CASSLGSGDFQPQHF; CDR3nt: TGTGCCAGCAGCTTAGGGTCAGGGGATTTTCAGCCCCAGCATTTT; abundance: once; j_gene: TRBJ1-5; v_gene: TRBV7-2; d_gene: .
CDR3aa: CASSPPSGTGGWYEQYF; CDR3nt: TGTGCCAGCTCACCACCGTCAGGGACAGGGGGATGGTACGAGCAGTACTTC; abundance: .; j_gene: TRBJ2-7; v_gene: TRBV18; d_gene: TRBD1
CDR3aa: CASLREGQGRNTIYF; CDR3nt: TGTGCCAGCTTGAGGGAGGGACAGGGGCGAAACACCATATATTTT; abundance: .; j_gene: TRBJ1-3; v_gene: TRBV6-6; d_gene: TRBD1
CDR3aa: CASSPGAGAYEQYF; CDR3nt: TGTGCCAGCAGCCCCGGAGCGGGCGCCTACGAGCAGTACTTC; abundance: few; j_gene: TRBJ2-7; v_gene: TRBV9; d_gene: .
CDR3aa: CASSLLGAYEQYF; CDR3nt: TGCGCCAGCAGCTTGCTAGGGGCCTACGAGCAGTACTTC; abundance: .; j_gene: TRBJ2-7; v_gene: TRBV5-1; d_gene: .
CDR3aa: CASSLLGQRGGNTIYF; CDR3nt: TGTGCCAGCAGCTTACTCGGACAGAGAGGTGGAAACACCATATATTTT; abundance: once; j_gene: TRBJ1-3; v_gene: TRBV7-2; d_gene: .
CDR3aa: CASSQDRGMYYGYTF; CDR3nt: TGTGCCAGCAGCCAAGATAGAGGGATGTACTATGGCTACACCTTC; abundance: .; j_gene: TRBJ1-2; v_gene: TRBV4-2; d_gene: .
CDR3aa: CASSYPTSGSGYNEQFF; CDR3nt: TGCGCCAGCAGCTACCCGACTAGCGGGAGTGGGTACAATGAGCAGTTCTTC; abundance: .; j_gene: TRBJ2-1; v_gene: TRBV5-1; d_gene: TRBD2
CDR3aa: CASSLFLAGASNEQFF; CDR3nt: TGTGCCAGCAGTTTATTTCTAGCGGGAGCTTCAAATGAGCAGTTCTTC; abundance: .; j_gene: TRBJ2-1; v_gene: TRBV27; d_gene: TRBD2
CDR3aa: CASSQLAGVYNEQFF; CDR3nt: TGTGCCAGCAGCCAGTTAGCGGGGGTATACAATGAGCAGTTCTTC; abundance: .; j_gene: TRBJ2-1; v_gene: TRBV7-7; d_gene: TRBD2
CDR3aa: CAIGREIGPGNTIYF; CDR3nt: TGTGCCATCGGCAGGGAAATAGGTCCTGGAAACACCATATATTTT; abundance: .; j_gene: TRBJ1-3; v_gene: TRBV10-3; d_gene: .
CDR3aa: CASSPNGNEQFF; CDR3nt: TGTGCCAGCAGCCCTAACGGCAATGAGCAGTTCTTC; abundance: .; j_gene: TRBJ2-1; v_gene: TRBV11-3; d_gene: .
CDR3aa: CASSQVGGSYNEQFF; CDR3nt: TGTGCCAGCAGCCAAGTAGGGGGCTCCTACAATGAGCAGTTCTTC; abundance: .; j_gene: TRBJ2-1; v_gene: TRBV4-2; d_gene: .
CDR3aa: CASSPPGTSPVLTF; CDR3nt: TGTGCCAGCTCACCCCCCGGGACTTCCCCAGTCCTGACTTTC; abundance: .; j_gene: TRBJ2-6; v_gene: TRBV18; d_gene: .
CDR3aa: CASSIRSQVYGYTF; CDR3nt: TGTGCCAGTAGTATACGATCACAGGTCTATGGCTACACCTTC; abundance: .; j_gene: TRBJ1-2; v_gene: TRBV19; d_gene: .
CDR3aa: CASTIHIDTEAFF; CDR3nt: TGTGCCAGCACCATACACATCGACACTGAAGCTTTCTTT; abundance: few; j_gene: TRBJ1-1; v_gene: TRBV11-3; d_gene: .
CDR3aa: CASSAGGSYNSPLHF; CDR3nt: TGTGCCAGCAGCGCAGGGGGCTCCTATAATTCACCCCTCCACTTT; abundance: .; j_gene: TRBJ1-6; v_gene: TRBV9; d_gene: TRBD1
CDR3aa: CASSQSRGNQPQHF; CDR3nt: TGTGCCAGCAGCCAATCGCGGGGTAATCAGCCCCAGCATTTT; abundance: .; j_gene: TRBJ1-5; v_gene: TRBV16; d_gene: .
CDR3aa: CASSIGTRQSLAKNIQYF; CDR3nt: TGCGCCAGCAGCATCGGGACTAGACAGAGCCTAGCCAAAAACATTCAGTACTTC; abundance: .; j_gene: TRBJ2-4; v_gene: TRBV5-1; d_gene: TRBD2
CDR3aa: CASSLAGVYNEQFF; CDR3nt: TGCGCCAGCAGCTTGGCGGGGGTGTACAATGAGCAGTTCTTC; abundance: .; j_gene: TRBJ2-1; v_gene: TRBV5-1; d_gene: .
CDR3aa: CASSQTPQGVGTNEKLFF; CDR3nt: TGCGCCAGCAGTCAAACCCCACAGGGGGTAGGGACTAATGAAAAACTGTTTTTT; abundance: .; j_gene: TRBJ1-4; v_gene: TRBV5-1; d_gene: TRBD1
CDR3aa: CSVEQGTMNTEAFF; CDR3nt: TGCAGCGTTGAGCAGGGAACCATGAACACTGAAGCTTTCTTT; abundance: once; j_gene: TRBJ1-1; v_gene: TRBV29-1; d_gene: .
CDR3aa: CASSLGGGRTEAFF; CDR3nt: TGTGCCAGTAGTTTAGGGGGCGGACGGACTGAAGCTTTCTTT; abundance: once; j_gene: TRBJ1-1; v_gene: TRBV19; d_gene: TRBD1
CDR3aa: CAISEGLGGSIHEQYF; CDR3nt: TGTGCCATCAGTGAGGGTCTGGGAGGGAGTATCCACGAGCAGTACTTC; abundance: .; j_gene: TRBJ2-7; v_gene: TRBV10-3; d_gene: TRBD2
CDR3aa: CASSPLLAGGPYEQYF; CDR3nt: TGTGCCAGCTCACCCTTACTAGCGGGAGGGCCCTACGAGCAGTACTTC; abundance: .; j_gene: TRBJ2-7; v_gene: TRBV18; d_gene: TRBD2
CDR3aa: CASSYSRSEGAEQYF; CDR3nt: TGTGCCAGCAGTTACTCACGGTCGGAGGGGGCCGAGCAGTACTTC; abundance: few; j_gene: TRBJ2-7; v_gene: TRBV6-5; d_gene: .
CDR3aa: CASSLGGSNYQPQHF; CDR3nt: TGCGCCAGCAGCTTGGGGGGCTCGAATTATCAGCCCCAGCATTTT; abundance: once; j_gene: TRBJ1-5; v_gene: TRBV5-1; d_gene: .
CDR3aa: CASSSGTSYEQYF; CDR3nt: TGTGCCAGCAGTAGCGGGACCTCCTACGAGCAGTACTTC; abundance: once; j_gene: TRBJ2-7; v_gene: TRBV27; d_gene: TRBD2
CDR3aa: CAWRGQGIAYEQYF; CDR3nt: TGTGCCTGGAGGGGACAGGGGATCGCCTACGAGCAGTACTTC; abundance: few; j_gene: TRBJ2-7; v_gene: TRBV30; d_gene: TRBD1
CDR3aa: CASSPRLQETQYF; CDR3nt: TGTGCCAGCTCACCTCGACTTCAAGAGACCCAGTACTTC; abundance: .; j_gene: TRBJ2-5; v_gene: TRBV18; d_gene: .